One sample yielded the 9 T cell receptor beta chains listed below, sequenced in a study of T-cell reconstitution after alpha-beta-depleted transplantation in children. The authors prepared the TCRbeta library with unique molecular identifiers. From the PCR reads, TCRdb called clonotypes with MiXCR, one entry per CDR3 protein. The sample carries hundreds of thousands of distinct CDR3 sequences, 15% to 20% recorded once. Sequences were derived from PBMCs from the stem cell graft donor, sampled from the stem cell graft. These receptor sequences come from a human donor who donated a stem cell graft to a child with acute myeloid leukemia.

This clonotype has a count of ten or more. The chain is built from TRBV20-1 and TRBJ2-5, with 8 bases fitting TRBD1. Trimming removed 2 bases from V and 5 bases from J; junction bases left unmatched: 7. The CDR3 has 14 residues. Germline values: CDR1 DFQATT, CDR2 SNEGSKA (reference sequence). The CDR3 region has the DNA TGCAGTGCTAGATCGCCAGGGGGCAGGGAGACCCAGTACTTC. This sequence encodes CSARSPGGRETQYF.

This clonotype came up once. V usage is TRBV18 and J usage is TRBJ1-1, with a weak D call TRBD1 (5 bases). The CDR3 runs to 14 residues. Germline V gene data show CDR1 as KGHSH and CDR2 as LQKENI. The V end was cut by 8 bases, the J end by 5 bases, with 18 bases between. Here the CDR3 reads CASVGTYQSTEAFF. The CDR3 coding sequence is TGTGCCAGCGTCGGGACTTACCAAAGTACTGAAGCTTTCTTT.

This clonotype was recorded a few times. The chain recombines TRBV24-1 with TRBJ2-1, with D possibly TRBD2 on 7 matching bases. V dropped 1 base and J dropped 7 bases, with 13 bases sitting between them. CDR1 is KGHDR, CDR2 SFDVKD, per germline. This CDR3 contains 15 residues. The CDR3 reads CATSDFGGGRNEQFF. The CDR3 nucleotides are TGTGCCACCAGTGATTTTGGGGGGGGCAGAAATGAGCAGTTCTTC.

The chain uses TRBV6-1 and TRBJ2-4; TRBD2 matches at 13 bases. The V gene end was trimmed by 6 bases and the J gene end by 4 bases; junction bases not matched to a gene: 9. This CDR3 region has 17 residues. The germline V gene encodes CDR1 MNHNS and CDR2 SASEGT. The CDR3 DNA reads as TGTGCCAGCAGGGATACTAGCGGGGGGGAGCAGAAAAACATTCAGTACTTC. Its translation is CASRDTSGGEQKNIQYF.

The chain has TRBV5-5 and TRBJ2-7, with TRBD1 identical over 7 bases. Trimming cost V 5 bases and J 6 bases; bases outside gene matches: 5. Germline loops: CDR1 SGHKS, CDR2 YYEKEE (reference sequence). The CDR3 has 12 residues. The DNA of the CDR3 is TGTGCCAGCAGATCCTACAGGGGCGAGCAGTACGTC. It codes for CASRSYRGEQYV.

The chain uses TRBV2 and TRBJ2-3; D perhaps matches TRBD2 (5 bases). Germline V gene lookup returns CDR1 SNHLY and CDR2 FYNNEI. The V gene lost 4 bases and the J gene lost 6 bases, with 11 bases spanning the gap. The CDR3 length is 13 residues. The CDR3 sequence is CASSGGLTDTQYF. The CDR3 nucleotides are TGTGCCAGCAGTGGAGGGCTCACGGATACGCAGTATTTT. The full variable domain, its missing parts supplied by reference TRBV2 and TRBJ2-3, is EPEVTQTPSHQVTQMGQEVILRCVPISNHLYFYWYRQILGQKVEFLVSFYNNEISEKSEIFDDQFSVERPDGSNFTLKIRSTKLEDSAMYFCASSGGLTDTQYFGPGTRLTVL.

This clonotype was found a few times. One junction end disagrees with the germline gene, perhaps due to a read error. This chain joins TRBV28 and TRBJ1-2; possible D gene TRBD1, 5 bases. The CDR3 spans 14 residues. Per the germline V gene, CDR1 is MDHEN and CDR2 is SYDVKM. For the CDR3, the DNA is TGTGTCAGCAGTCCCGATCGACAGAGAGTGGGCTACACCTTC. Translating gives CVSSPDRQRVGYTF.

The chain combines TRBV20-1 with TRBJ1-5, with D possibly matching TRBD1 (6 bases). The CDR3 sequence is 16 residues long. V gave up 6 bases and J gave up 3 bases, with 21 bases separating them. In germline, CDR1 is DFQATT, CDR2 SNEGSKA (reference sequence). CDR3 loop: CSALGGGAQDNQPQHF. The CDR3 coding sequence is TGCAGTGCCCTAGGGGGGGGGGCGCAGGACAATCAGCCCCAGCATTTT.

This clonotype was counted many times. This chain joins TRBV29-1 and TRBJ1-1; D is uncertain. CDR3 size: 11 residues. With 6 bases removed from V and 5 bases from J, the gap between germline ends came to 10 bases. From germline, CDR1 is SQVTM and CDR2 ANQGSEA. The CDR3 reads CSVGRRTEAFF. CDR3 in DNA: TGCAGCGTAGGCAGAAGGACTGAAGCTTTCTTT. Full variable domain (outside the CDR3, taken from reference TRBV29-1 and TRBJ1-1): SAVISQKPSRDICQRGTSLTIQCQVDSQVTMMFWYRQQPGQSLTLIATANQGSEATYESGFVIDKFPISRPNLTFSTLTVSNMSPEDSSIYLCSVGRRTEAFFGQGTRLTVV.